Below, one T cell receptor beta chain is given with its context. This clonotype was detected ten times or more. The antigen this receptor binds is unknown. Per-base qualities were not stored, and no clone one base away is much larger. The source of the sample is a study of Graves' ophthalmopathy and Graves' hyperthyroidism (dated by TCRdb to the late 2010s). A note on the overall study: Peripheral blood was collected at initial diagnosis, before any treatment. To tell Graves' ophthalmopathy apart from Graves' hyperthyroidism, and to predict which patients would progress to ophthalmopathy, the study relied on TCR beta repertoire signatures. In total, 135 blood samples were TCR-sequenced: under 45 ophthalmopathy, some 75 hyperthyroidism and approximately 17 hyperthyroidism-to-ophthalmopathy patients. To explore V-J signatures that distinguish ophthalmopathy from hyperthyroidism, a discovery set of about a hundred patients was enrolled, made up of 43 with ophthalmopathy and 55 to 65 with stable hyperthyroidism. An independent validation cohort comprised around 20 hyperthyroidism patients and over 15 patients who later progressed from hyperthyroidism to ophthalmopathy. T-cell repertoires of thyroid tissue and blood were compared in more than 5 hyperthyroidism patients. Following sampling, methimazole starting at 30 mg daily was administered to hyperthyroidism patients, and high-dose intravenous methylprednisolone was administered to ophthalmopathy patients.

Results the study describes overall, beyond this receptor: The 13-signature model separated ophthalmopathy from stable hyperthyroidism with 85% to 90% sensitivity and just under 84% specificity in cross-validation, and 80%/75% in the test set. In validation, the model predicted ophthalmopathy progression with about 70% sensitivity and roughly 72% specificity; roughly 12 predicted patients were CT-confirmed with GO in a median of roughly 6.8 months. Among expanded thyroid clonotypes with frequency above 0.001, most also showed up in blood, which suggests that blood repertoires may reflect the thyroid immune response. No statistical method was used to predetermine the sample size, and group allocation was not hidden from the investigators.

For repertoire sequencing, the TCR beta CDR3 regions were amplified from RNA transcripts. A first-round RT-PCR used HTBI primers with the Qiagen OneStep RT-PCR kit, followed by a second-round multiplex PCR, size selection and purification. Libraries were sequenced on an Illumina HiSeq2000 using paired-end 100 bp reads. In the source study's methods: SOAPnuke was used to process the reads, removing any read that contained adapters or uncalled bases, had a mean Phred below 15, or lacked an exact match to the constant primer or identifier. COPE v1.2.5 was used to merge high-quality paired reads. Unique nucleotide sequences were defined as clonotypes and aligned to IMGT TRB V, D and J references using MiTCR v1.1. The analysis was limited to V-J combinations with a frequency above 0.0001, which together covered 99% to 99.2% of repertoires. For each V-J combination, a TCR clonal expansion and chaos score was defined as the ratio of F50 clonal expansion to chaos observed in the TCRdist matrix. Welch's t-statistics and random forest were used to reduce features to about a dozen V-J combinations, which were fed into a naive Bayes classifier. The similarity between thyroid and blood repertoires was quantified using the Morisita-Horn index. TCRdb trimmed the raw reads at Q25, called clones with MiXCR and kept productive beta chains. Each entry is one CDR3 protein sequence, shown with its most common DNA and genes. The V and J calls were not made by the authors but by TCRdb's processing. This sample gives 740,000 or so distinct CDR3 sequences in total; roughly two fifths of them show up just once. The top ten hold approximately 46% of the sample.

V drops 7 bases and J drops 8 bases, leaving 8 bases in between. Measured from the cysteine to the phenylalanine, the CDR3 is 9 residues long. CDR3 DNA only is kept here, 27 bases in frame from base 1. The CDR1 and CDR2 encoded by the germline V gene are SQVTM and ANQGSEA. The ophthalmopathy patients had moderately to severely active disease, with a Clinical Activity Score of 3 or higher, a NOSPECS grade of 4 or higher, and a disease duration of less than 3 months. Anyone with other autoimmune diseases, uncontrolled infections, pregnancy or lactation was excluded from the study. Diagnosis relied on clinical symptoms, serum thyroxine, TRAb, thyroid ultrasound and orbital computed tomography. PBMCs were isolated from about 10 ml of fresh peripheral blood by Ficoll-Paque density gradient centrifugation. Trizol reagent was used to extract the total RNA, and its quality was then checked on an Agilent 2100 Bioanalyzer.

Here the chain combines TRBV29-1 and TRBJ1-2; there is no confident call for the D gene. This clonotype was sampled from an adult man with Graves' ophthalmopathy. The material sequenced was peripheral blood. DNA sequence: TGCAGCGATTTCCCCGGCTACACCTTC. This sequence encodes CSDFPGYTF.